This record covers a single TCR beta chain. The data derive from a study of T cell changes during pregnancy in multiple sclerosis. V lost 0 bases to trimming and J lost 4 bases, with 9 bases between them. CDR1 is MDHEN and CDR2 is SYDVKM in the germline V gene. The CDR3 totals 14 residues. The protocol was immunoSEQ multiplex PCR, while the TCRdb copy is restricted to in-frame clones and leaves out a portion. In the table there are approximately 92,000 clones, around 92% of which are singletons. The sequence was collected from a female donor with multiple sclerosis, enrolled in a pregnancy study. The chain uses TRBV28 and TRBJ1-1; D remains ambiguous. Source: peripheral blood, taken in the first trimester of pregnancy. CDR3 sequence: CASSLWSDGTEAFF. The CDR3 DNA is TGTGCCAGCAGTTTATGGAGCGACGGCACTGAAGCTTTCTTT. Looking up the rest from reference TRBV28 and TRBJ1-1 gives the full variable domain: DVKVTQSSRYLVKRTGEKVFLECVQDMDHENMFWYRQDPGLGLRLIYFSYDVKMKEKGDIPEGYSVSREKKERFSLILESASTNQTSMYLCASSLWSDGTEAFFGQGTRLTVV.